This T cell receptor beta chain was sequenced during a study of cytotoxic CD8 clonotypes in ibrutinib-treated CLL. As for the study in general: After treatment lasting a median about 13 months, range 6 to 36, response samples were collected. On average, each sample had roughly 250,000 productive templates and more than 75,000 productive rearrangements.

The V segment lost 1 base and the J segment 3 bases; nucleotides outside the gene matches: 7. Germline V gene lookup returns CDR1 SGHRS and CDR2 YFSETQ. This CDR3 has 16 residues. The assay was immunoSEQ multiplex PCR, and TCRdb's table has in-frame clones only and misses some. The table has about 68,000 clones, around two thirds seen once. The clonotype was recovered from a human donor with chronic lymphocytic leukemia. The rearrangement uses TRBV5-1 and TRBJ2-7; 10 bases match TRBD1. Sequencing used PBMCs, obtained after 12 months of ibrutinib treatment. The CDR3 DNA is TGCGCCAGCAGCTTGCTGGGACAGGGGATTAGCTACGAGCAGTACTTC. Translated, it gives CASSLLGQGISYEQYF.